The 8 T cell receptor beta chains given below trace back to one sample, sequenced in a study of blood T cells in healthy people across ages. Primed by a sample-barcoded 5' primer and a J-beta primer mix, a second PCR proceeded for about 7 to 11 cycles. TCRdb reanalysed the 5' RACE reads using MiXCR and keeps one entry per CDR3 protein. Among 590,000 or so distinct CDR3 sequences listed, about 30% were seen once. The sample comprised blood. The receptors originated from a woman older than 75 in good health.

This clonotype was observed many times. This sequence joins TRBV9 and TRBJ1-4, with TRBD1 as a possible D gene (5 bases). Germline V gene sequence: CDR1 SGDLS, CDR2 YYNGEE. The CDR3 length is 17 residues. V gave up 3 bases and J gave up 8 bases, with 23 bases separating them. CDR3 in amino acids: CASSALDRGSRREKLFF. The CDR3 DNA sequence: TGTGCCAGCAGCGCCTTAGACCGGGGCTCGCGGAGAGAAAAACTGTTTTTT.

V gene TRBV30 combines with J gene TRBJ2-5; D remains unclear. The CDR3 extends over 12 amino acids. Germline lookup yields CDR1 GTSNPN and CDR2 SVGIG (reference sequence). With 5 bases removed from V and 1 base from J, the gap between germline ends came to 8 bases. This CDR3 is CAWGPVQETQYF. CDR3 DNA: TGTGCCTGGGGCCCTGTCCAAGAGACCCAGTACTTC. Combining the CDR3 with reference TRBV30 and TRBJ2-5 gives the whole variable domain SQTIHQWPATLVQPVGSPLSLECTVEGTSNPNLYWYRQAAGRGLQLLFYSVGIGQISSEVPQNLSASRPQDRQFILSSKKLLLSDSGFYLCAWGPVQETQYFGPGTRLLVL.

In nucleotides, the CDR3 is TGCGCCAGCAGGCCCGGGACAGCGCAAGAGACCCAGTACTTC. Amino acids: CASRPGTAQETQYF. The rearrangement links TRBV5-1 to TRBJ2-5; 7 bases fit TRBD1. Germline CDR1 reads SGHRS; CDR2 reads YFSETQ. The CDR3 totals 14 residues. Trimming at V came to 5 bases and at J to 2 bases, leaving 6 bases not matched to a gene.

This clonotype appeared a few times. This may be a read error: a much more frequent sequence differs by one nucleotide. The V call is TRBV7-6, the J call TRBJ2-5; 8 bases align to TRBD2. Germline CDR1 and CDR2: SGHVS and FNYEAQ. CDR3 size: 14 residues. The trim removed 5 bases at V and 11 bases at J, leaving 13 bases unmatched. The CDR3 sequence is CASSAGGAYNEQYF. Here the CDR3 DNA reads TGTGCCAGCAGCGCGGGGGGAGCCTACAATGAGCAGTACTTC. Together with reference TRBV7-6 and TRBJ2-5, the CDR3 gives the full variable domain: GAGVSQSPRYKVTKRGQDVALRCDPISGHVSLYWYRQALGQGPEFLTYFNYEAQQDKSGLPNDRFSAERPEGSISTLTIQRTEQRDSAMYRCASSAGGAYNEQYFGPGTRLLVL.

V usage is TRBV10-3 and J usage is TRBJ2-1; 12 bases align to TRBD2. The CDR3 extends over 17 amino acids. The germline CDR1 and CDR2 sequences are ENHRY and SYGVKD. Losses at the gene ends were 0 bases for V and 12 bases for J; bases not matched to a gene: 12. CDR3 protein: CAISESGLAGHGETQFF. For the CDR3, the DNA is TGTGCCATCAGTGAGTCGGGACTAGCGGGTCACGGCGAGACGCAGTTCTTC.

This clonotype was detected many times. The chain carries TRBV5-1 and TRBJ2-1; D gene ambiguous. Trimming pared 0 bases from V and 2 bases from J, leaving 6 bases between. The CDR3 contains 14 residues. Germline V gene sequence: CDR1 SGHRS, CDR2 YFSETQ. CDR3 bases: TGCGCCAGCAGCTTGGAAACAGCCTACAATGAGCAGTTCTTC. This encodes CASSLETAYNEQFF. The entire variable domain, with the rest obtained from reference TRBV5-1 and TRBJ2-1, is as follows: KAGVTQTPRYLIKTRGQQVTLSCSPISGHRSVSWYQQTPGQGLQFLFEYFSETQRNKGNFPGRFSGRQFSNSRSEMNVSTLELGDSALYLCASSLETAYNEQFFGPGTRLTVL.

Many counts were recorded for this clonotype. J is TRBJ2-5 and V is TRBV12-3 or TRBV12-4; possibly TRBD1 for D (5 bases). This CDR3 comprises 15 residues. V was cut by 3 bases and J by 7 bases, with 18 bases left in between. The CDR3 protein is CASSLSRQWSVTQYF. CDR3 sequence (DNA): TGTGCCAGCAGTTTGAGTCGACAGTGGTCAGTGACCCAGTACTTC.

This clonotype has a count of ten or more. The J gene is TRBJ2-7, the V gene TRBV15; TRBD1 agrees at 9 bases. This CDR3 has 15 amino acids. V shed 1 base, J shed 5 bases, and the junction held 6 bases outside the gene matches. Germline V CDR1 and CDR2: LNHNV, YYDKDF (reference sequence). The chain's CDR3 is CATSRATGGNDEQYF. CDR3 in DNA: TGTGCCACCAGCAGAGCAACAGGGGGCAACGACGAGCAGTACTTC.